This T cell receptor beta chain originates from a study of blood T cell repertoires in COVID-19. Overall study: Researchers got acute and convalescent COVID-19 samples from the United States, Italy and Spain. In each case, the material was cDNA or gDNA derived from T cells, B-cell-depleted T cells, or PBMCs.

Germline assignment: CDR1 KGHSH and CDR2 LQKENI. The V and J ends lost 4 bases and 0 bases respectively, with 13 bases between them. The CDR3 has 15 residues. Per the authors' pipeline: Counts of nucleated cells, estimated from reference gene primer amplification, were obtained. Repertoires were generated with immunoSEQ multiplex PCR, while TCRdb's copy carries only in-frame clones and drops some. V and J calls and clone size are copied from that table; D and trimming were computed from the DNA. This sample has a few hundred thousand clones, with roughly 90% found just once. The study drew participants aged about 18 to 89 years from roughly 25 US areas.

The sample was PBMCs or T cells enriched from blood (not recorded which). The chain carries TRBV18 and TRBJ2-7; D not certain. This TCR was recovered from a young woman who had recovered from COVID-19. CDR3: CASSLRELSSYEQYF. In DNA form, the CDR3 reads TGTGCCAGCTCACTACGAGAATTGAGCTCCTACGAGCAGTACTTC.